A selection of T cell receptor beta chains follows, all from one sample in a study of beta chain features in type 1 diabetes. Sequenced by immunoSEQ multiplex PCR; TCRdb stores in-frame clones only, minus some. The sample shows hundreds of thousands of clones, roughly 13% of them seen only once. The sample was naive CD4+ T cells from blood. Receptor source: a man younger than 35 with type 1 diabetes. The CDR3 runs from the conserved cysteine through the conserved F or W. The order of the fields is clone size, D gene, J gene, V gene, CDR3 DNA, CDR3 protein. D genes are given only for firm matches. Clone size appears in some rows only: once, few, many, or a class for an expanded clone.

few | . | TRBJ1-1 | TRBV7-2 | TGTGCCAGCGTCACAGGGAAAGCTGAAGCTTTCTTT | CASVTGKAEAFF
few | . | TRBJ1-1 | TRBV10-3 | TGTGCCATCAGTGATAAGGGGGAGGGCACTGAAGCTTTCTTT | CAISDKGEGTEAFF
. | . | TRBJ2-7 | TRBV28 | TGTGCCAGCAGTTTAGACGGAGCCTACGAGCAGTACTTC | CASSLDGAYEQYF
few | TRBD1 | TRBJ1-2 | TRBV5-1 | TGCGCCAGCAGCACCGGACAGGGCGGGGACTATGGCTACACCTTC | CASSTGQGGDYGYTF
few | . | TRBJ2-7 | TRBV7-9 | TGTGCCAGCAGCTTAATGTACCGATCCTACGAGCAGTACTTC | CASSLMYRSYEQYF
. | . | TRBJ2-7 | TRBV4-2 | TGTGCCAGCAGCCAATCCGACAGGATTGGGGTGTGGGAGCAGTACTTC | CASSQSDRIGVWEQYF
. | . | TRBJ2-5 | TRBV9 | TGTGCCAGCAGCGCTAACCCCCAAGAGACCCAGTACTTC | CASSANPQETQYF
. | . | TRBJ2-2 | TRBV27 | TGTGCCAGCGGGTTTTGGGGGTCTACCGGGGAGCTGTTTTTT | CASGFWGSTGELFF
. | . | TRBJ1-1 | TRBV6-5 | TGTGCCAGCAGTTACCTAGACCGGGACCGGAACACTGAAGCTTTCTTT | CASSYLDRDRNTEAFF
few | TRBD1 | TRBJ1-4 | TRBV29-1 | TGCAGCGTGACCGGACAGGGGGCAACTAATGAAAAACTGTTTTTT | CSVTGQGATNEKLFF
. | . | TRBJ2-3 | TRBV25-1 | TGTGCCAGCAGTGAATTGGACTCCACTAGCACAGATACGCAGTATTTT | CASSELDSTSTDTQYF
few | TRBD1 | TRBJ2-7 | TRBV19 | TGTGCCAGTAGTATACAGGGGGCCTACGAGCAGTACTTC | CASSIQGAYEQYF
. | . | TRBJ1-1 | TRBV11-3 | TGTGCCAGCAGCTGGGTTGAGGGGGGCCACACTGAAGCTTTCTTT | CASSWVEGGHTEAFF
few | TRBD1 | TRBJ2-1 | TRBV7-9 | TGTGCCAGCAGCCCTCCCGGGGACAGGGCATTGGGTGAGCAGTTCTTC | CASSPPGDRALGEQFF
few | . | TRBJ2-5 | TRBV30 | TGTGCCTGGACCACCCTACAAGGGGTAGGGGAGACCCAGTACTTC | CAWTTLQGVGETQYF
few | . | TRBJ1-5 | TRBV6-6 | TGTGCCAGCAGTCCCCAGAGGGGGAGCAATCAGCCCCAGCATTTT | CASSPQRGSNQPQHF
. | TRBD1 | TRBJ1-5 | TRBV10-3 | TGTGCCATCAGTGAGGAGGACAGGGGCAGTAACCAGCATTTT | CAISEEDRGSNQHF
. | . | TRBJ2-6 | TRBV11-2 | TGTGCCAGCAGGGAAACAGGGTTCGGGACTGGGGCCAACGTCCTGACTTTC | CASRETGFGTGANVLTF
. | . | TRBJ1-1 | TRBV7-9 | TGTGCCAGCAGCCCGAGCGGACCGCTGAACACTGAAGCTTTCTTT | CASSPSGPLNTEAFF
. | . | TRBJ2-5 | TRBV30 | TGTGCCTGGAGTGTACTTGGAGGGCTTGGGACCCAGTACTTC | CAWSVLGGLGTQYF
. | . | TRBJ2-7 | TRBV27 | TGTGCCAGCTCCCTGGACCGGGTGCGCGAGCAGTACTTC | CASSLDRVREQYF
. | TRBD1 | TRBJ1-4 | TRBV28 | TGTGCCAGCAGTTTAGAAGGGACAGGTCTTGAAAAACTGTTTTTT | CASSLEGTGLEKLFF
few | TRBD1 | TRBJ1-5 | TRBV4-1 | TGCGCCAGCAGTCTAGGGGGCCCCACCATGACCCATAGCAATCAGCCCCAGCATTTT | CASSLGGPTMTHSNQPQHF
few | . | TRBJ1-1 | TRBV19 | TGTGCCAGTAGTAGAAGACAGGACGGGGGCACTGAAGCTTTCTTT | CASSRRQDGGTEAFF
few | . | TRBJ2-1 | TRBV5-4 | TGTGCCAGCAGCTTGGTGTCGAATGAGCAGTTCTTC | CASSLVSNEQFF
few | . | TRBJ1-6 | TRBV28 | TGTGCCAGCAGTTTGGTACAGAGTAATTCACCCCTCCACTTT | CASSLVQSNSPLHF
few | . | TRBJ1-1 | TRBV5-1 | TGCGCCAGCAACCTACAGGGAGGGGACACTGAAGCTTTCTTT | CASNLQGGDTEAFF
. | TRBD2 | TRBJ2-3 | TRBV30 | TGTGCCTGGAGTGTACGGCGGGGGGGCACAGATACGCAGTATTTT | CAWSVRRGGTDTQYF